The 27 T cell receptor beta chains presented below share a single source sample, sequenced in a study of T-cell memory formation after mild COVID-19. TCRdb reanalysed the 5' RACE reads using MiXCR and keeps one entry per CDR3 protein. Of about 340,000 distinct CDR3 sequences in the sample, roughly 13% were seen once. Sequenced input: PBMCs or a T cell subset sorted from them (not recorded which). These receptors came from a man younger than 35 who had mild COVID-19 (a few samples of this study predate the infection). Cell type and time point are not known.

This clonotype was recorded a few times. The V gene is TRBV4-2, the J gene TRBJ2-4; 9 bases align to TRBD2. The J segment lost 3 bases and the V segment lost 5 bases, leaving 5 bases of the junction unmatched. Looked up from germline, CDR1 is LGHNA and CDR2 is YNFKEQ. The CDR3 covers 15 residues. CDR3 protein: CASSSAGGYKNIQYF. The CDR3 DNA reads TGTGCCAGCAGCTCAGCGGGGGGTTACAAAAACATTCAGTACTTC.

The V and J genes are TRBV19 and TRBJ1-5; D gene uncertain. There are 15 residues in the CDR3. Germline values: CDR1 LNHDA, CDR2 SQIVND (reference sequence). V was shortened by 3 bases and J by 5 bases, with 14 bases between the two germline ends. The CDR3, as DNA: TGTGCCAGTAGTATGACTTCGGGTCAGGATCAGCCCCAGCATTTT. Protein product: CASSMTSGQDQPQHF.

The gene calls are TRBV7-7 and TRBJ2-1; 8 bases agree with TRBD2. V lost 1 base, J lost 4 bases, and 3 bases stayed unmatched. Per the germline V gene, CDR1 is SSHAT and CDR2 is FNYEAQ (reference sequence). The CDR3 has 15 residues. CDR3 in amino acids: CASSLETGGYNEQFF. For the CDR3, the DNA is TGTGCCAGCAGCTTAGAGACGGGGGGGTACAATGAGCAGTTCTTC.

This clonotype showed up just a few times. The CDR3 DNA is TGCGCCAGCAGCCAAGAGAGGTCTGGGGCCAACGTCCTGACTTTC. Translating gives CASSQERSGANVLTF. The chain links TRBV4-3 to TRBJ2-6, with D unresolved. The length of the CDR3 is 15 residues. Trimming cost V 0 bases and J 1 base, with 4 bases left between them. Germline V CDR1 and CDR2: LGHNA, YSLEER.

This clonotype was counted only a few times. The chain recombines TRBV4-2 with TRBJ2-5, with unresolved D. V was shortened by 4 bases and J by 4 bases, with 13 bases between the two germline ends. The CDR3 loop spans 14 amino acids. Germline assignment: CDR1 LGHNA and CDR2 YNFKEQ. Here the CDR3 DNA reads TGTGCCAGCAGCCTAAAGGACGACCTAGAGACCCAGTACTTC. Translation gives CASSLKDDLETQYF.

This chain joins TRBV4-3 and TRBJ2-1; D call uncertain. This CDR3 comprises 15 residues. V lost 2 bases and J 0 bases, leaving 8 bases between the germline ends. Germline CDR1 is LGHNA and CDR2 is YSLEER. DNA for the CDR3: TGCGCCAGCAGCCAACCGGGCCGCTCCTACAATGAGCAGTTCTTC. Its protein is CASSQPGRSYNEQFF.

In its sample, this clonotype was seen many times. This sequence joins TRBV11-2 and TRBJ2-7, with 8 bases identical to TRBD1. Per the germline V gene, CDR1 is SGHAT and CDR2 is FQNNGV. V was clipped by 2 bases and J by 5 bases; unmatched bases: 8. There are 15 residues in the CDR3. CDR3 sequence (DNA): TGTGCCAGCAGCTTAATCCAGGGGGCTACCCACGAGCAGTACGTC. Its protein product is CASSLIQGATHEQYV.

This clonotype was recorded a few times. V usage is TRBV9 and J usage is TRBJ2-2; 15 nucleotides match TRBD2. The CDR3 totals 18 residues. J lost 0 bases, V lost 3 bases, and 3 bases had no gene match. Germline CDR1 reads SGDLS; CDR2 reads YYNGEE. The CDR3 loop reads CASSAGTSGGTNTGELFF. The CDR3 DNA reads as TGTGCCAGCAGCGCAGGGACTAGCGGGGGGACGAACACCGGGGAGCTGTTTTTT.

This chain connects TRBV12-3 or TRBV12-4 to TRBJ1-2; D unresolved. This CDR3 contains 13 residues. The V gene lost 4 bases and the J gene lost 8 bases, with 14 bases spanning the gap. CDR3 in amino acids: CASSYGVVGGYTF. The CDR3 region has the DNA TGTGCCAGCAGTTATGGGGTTGTAGGAGGCTACACCTTC.

This clonotype was counted between two and nine times. This rearrangement joins TRBV6-2 or TRBV6-3 to TRBJ1-5; D remains ambiguous. The V end lost 7 bases, the J end lost 0 bases, and 16 bases lay between the germline ends. This CDR3 has 16 amino acids. Looked up from germline, CDR1 is MNHEY and CDR2 is SVGEGT. CDR3 sequence (DNA): TGTGCCAGCAAGGCTACGCGGGAAAATAGCAATCAGCCCCAGCATTTT. This codes for CASKATRENSNQPQHF.

The chain employs TRBV7-2 and TRBJ1-5; tentative D call: TRBD1 (5 bases). The germline gives CDR1 SGHTA, CDR2 FQGNSA. The CDR3 has 12 residues. Trimming cost V 4 bases and J 9 bases, with 10 bases left between them. This chain's CDR3 is CASSSFQGPQHF. In DNA form, the CDR3 reads TGTGCCAGCAGCTCCTTTCAGGGGCCCCAGCATTTT.

This clonotype was found a few times. V is TRBV6-4 and J is TRBJ2-7; D is unresolved. CDR1 is MRHNA and CDR2 is SNTAGT in the germline V gene. The CDR3 contains 17 residues. Trimming removed 0 bases at V and 0 bases at J, with 15 bases between. In DNA, the CDR3 is TGTGCCAGCAGTGACTCTCCCTTGGTGCTGAGCTCCTACGAGCAGTACGTC. It yields the protein CASSDSPLVLSSYEQYV.

This clonotype was detected a few times. This chain connects TRBV4-1 to TRBJ1-3; D gene uncertain. The CDR3 is made up of 18 amino acids. Germline-derived CDR1 and CDR2 are MGHRA and YSYEKL. V lost 0 bases to trimming and J lost 0 bases, with 15 bases between them. For the CDR3, the DNA is TGCGCCAGCAGCCAAGATCGGCCGGGTACTTTCTCTGGAAACACCATATATTTT. This sequence encodes CASSQDRPGTFSGNTIYF.

The chain is built from TRBV9 and TRBJ1-5, with a tentative D call TRBD1 (6 bases). This CDR3 has 14 residues. Germline values: CDR1 SGDLS, CDR2 YYNGEE. V dropped 0 bases and J dropped 3 bases, with 7 bases sitting between them. The CDR3 loop is CASSVEGVNQPQHF. The CDR3 nucleotides read TGTGCCAGCAGCGTAGAGGGGGTCAATCAGCCCCAGCATTTT.

The chain uses TRBV5-5 and TRBJ1-1; D gene ambiguous. Trimming took 0 bases from V and 1 from J, leaving 4 bases between them. The germline gives CDR1 SGHKS, CDR2 YYEKEE (reference sequence). The CDR3 consists of 13 residues. The CDR3 nucleotides read TGTGCCAGCAGCTTGGTTTGGAACACTGAAGCTTTCTTT. Amino acids: CASSLVWNTEAFF.

This chain joins TRBV5-5 and TRBJ2-3; 11 positions match TRBD1. CDR3 length equals 16 residues. Germline CDR1 SGHKS, CDR2 YYEKEE (reference sequence). V gave up 3 bases and J gave up 4 bases; unmatched junction bases: 7. CDR3 protein: CASSWWTGGFADTQYF. CDR3 in DNA: TGTGCCAGCAGCTGGTGGACAGGGGGCTTTGCAGATACGCAGTATTTT.

The chain has TRBV12-3 or TRBV12-4 and TRBJ2-7; D call uncertain. This CDR3 contains 12 residues. Deletions cut 5 bases from V and 2 bases from J, with 7 bases between. In nucleotides, the CDR3 is TGTGCCAGCAGTCCGGCGACCTACGAGCAGTACTTC. Translation gives CASSPATYEQYF.

This clonotype is a singleton in its sample. The chain combines TRBV12-3 or TRBV12-4 with TRBJ2-2, with 7 bases identical to TRBD2. The CDR3 is 17 amino acids. The V segment lost 5 bases and the J segment 6 bases; nucleotides outside the gene matches: 15. The DNA of the CDR3 is TGTGCCAGCAGTGCCTACCGGGGGGACTTGAGCGCCGGGGAGCTGTTTTTT. It codes for CASSAYRGDLSAGELFF.

This clonotype was picked up a small number of times. This chain uses TRBV7-2 with TRBJ2-2, with D possibly matching TRBD2 (5 bases). The germline CDR1 and CDR2 sequences are SGHTA and FQGNSA. The V end lost 5 bases, the J end lost 5 bases, and 9 bases lay between the germline ends. The CDR3 loop spans 13 amino acids. The CDR3 is CASSTRRTGELFF. DNA for the CDR3: TGTGCCAGCAGCACTAGAAGAACCGGGGAGCTGTTTTTT.

The chain is built from TRBV5-8 and TRBJ1-2, with a weak D call TRBD1 (6 bases). The length of the CDR3 is 13 residues. Germline values: CDR1 SGHTS, CDR2 YDEGEE. V was cut by 0 bases and J by 4 bases, with 7 bases left in between. As DNA, the CDR3 is TGTGCCAGCAGCTTGGAGGACAGCTATGGCTACACCTTC. Protein product: CASSLEDSYGYTF.

This clonotype has more than one count but fewer than ten. The chain combines TRBV7-9 with TRBJ1-5; D remains ambiguous. The CDR3 is 14 residues long. Germline CDR1 and CDR2: SEHNR and FQNEAQ (reference sequence). Between the trimmed V and J ends, which lost 5 bases and 0 bases, there was a span of 8 bases. The CDR3 loop is CASSPADSNQPQHF. The DNA of the CDR3 is TGTGCCAGCAGCCCGGCCGATAGCAATCAGCCCCAGCATTTT.

This clonotype occurred many times. The chain carries TRBV7-2 and TRBJ2-4; no reliable D call. The CDR3 totals 14 residues. Germline lookup yields CDR1 SGHTA and CDR2 FQGNSA. V shed 5 bases and J shed 3 bases, with 11 bases lying between them. The CDR3 reads CASSLAYSKNIQYF. In nucleotides, the CDR3 is TGTGCCAGCAGCCTTGCCTACAGCAAAAACATTCAGTACTTC. The variable domain in full, completed from reference TRBV7-2 and TRBJ2-4, reads GAGVSQSPSNKVTEKGKDVELRCDPISGHTALYWYRQSLGQGLEFLIYFQGNSAPDKSGLPSDRFSAERTGGSVSTLTIQRTQQEDSAVYLCASSLAYSKNIQYFGAGTRLSVL.

This clonotype has only a few counts. The chain carries TRBV2 and TRBJ2-2; 11 bases are shared with TRBD1. The CDR3 spans 15 residues. J was trimmed by 5 bases and V by 8 bases; bases with no gene match: 7. CDR1 SNHLY and CDR2 FYNNEI come from the germline V gene. DNA for the CDR3: TGTGCCAGCGTGGGAGGGACAGGGGGAACCGGGGAGCTGTTTTTT. Translated, it gives CASVGGTGGTGELFF.

This clonotype has just a few counts. The chain uses TRBV2 and TRBJ2-2; D not resolved. CDR3 length equals 14 residues. Per the germline V gene, CDR1 is SNHLY and CDR2 is FYNNEI. Trimming shortened V by 4 bases and J by 0 bases, and 6 bases separated the two germline ends. The CDR3 DNA is TGTGCCAGCAGTGCCACAGCGAACACCGGGGAGCTGTTTTTT. Protein product: CASSATANTGELFF.

The rearrangement joins TRBV7-2 to TRBJ1-1; TRBD1 aligns across 7 bases. With 7 bases clipped from V and 2 bases from J, the junction kept 7 bases outside the gene matches. This CDR3 is built from 14 residues. CDR1 and CDR2 from the germline V gene are SGHTA and FQGNSA. The CDR3: CASTIRGYNTEAFF. In nucleotides, the CDR3 is TGTGCCAGCACCATCAGGGGGTACAACACTGAAGCTTTCTTT.

This clonotype was observed a few times. The V call is TRBV5-1, the J call TRBJ1-4; the D is unclear. This CDR3 is 15 amino acids long. Trimming cost V 4 bases and J 6 bases, with 16 bases left between them. CDR1 and CDR2 from the germline V gene are SGHRS and YFSETQ. The CDR3 loop reads CASSTSGQRDEKLFF. For the CDR3, the DNA is TGCGCCAGCAGCACCTCCGGGCAGAGGGATGAAAAACTGTTTTTT.

The V and J genes are TRBV5-1 and TRBJ2-7, with D maybe TRBD1 (6 bases). Deletions cut 7 bases from V and 1 base from J, with 12 bases between. The CDR3 has 13 residues. Germline V gene sequence: CDR1 SGHRS, CDR2 YFSETQ. The CDR3 DNA follows: TGCGCCAGCCGTATAGACAGGTCCTACGAGCAGTACGTC. Translation gives CASRIDRSYEQYV.